Presented here are 17 T cell receptor beta chains from one specimen sequenced in a study of CD8+ T cells in alopecia areata. RNA extraction was followed by reverse transcription into cDNA, which acted as the sequencing template. This table comes from immunoSEQ multiplex PCR, and its TCRdb copy is limited to in-frame clones, with some not included. The sample contains 190,000 or so clones, roughly 60% of which appear only once. Treatment denoted: oral pan-JAK inhibitor, 5-10 mg twice daily. The sample in question was CD4+ T cells sorted from blood, obtained at week 24, from a patient treated with tofacitinib. These receptors were collected from a human donor with alopecia areata.

The chain couples TRBV25-1 to TRBJ1-6; 7 bases fit TRBD1. The CDR3 is 18 amino acids. The V gene's germline CDR1 is MGHDK and CDR2 SYGVNS. V shed 2 bases and J 4 bases; nucleotides not matched to a gene: 11. In DNA, the CDR3 is TGTGCCAGCAGTGAAACGGGCAGGGGGGATCCTTATAATTCACCCCTCCACTTT. Its translation: CASSETGRGDPYNSPLHF.

The J gene is TRBJ1-4, the V gene TRBV27; TRBD1 matches 7 bases. The CDR3 totals 15 residues. Germline CDR1 and CDR2: MNHEY and SMNVEV (reference sequence). V was pared by 6 bases and J by 8 bases, with 12 bases of the junction left unmatched. CDR3 residues: CASSLTAGGGEKLFF. CDR3 sequence (DNA): TGTGCCAGCAGCCTAACTGCAGGGGGAGGCGAAAAACTGTTTTTT.

The V call is TRBV5-1, the J call TRBJ2-5; 9 positions agree with TRBD2. Per germline, CDR1 SGHRS and CDR2 YFSETQ. Trimming took 0 bases from V and 1 from J; bases not matched to a gene: 7. The CDR3 is 17 amino acids. The CDR3 here is CASSLVLAGATQETQYF. The CDR3 nucleotides read TGCGCCAGCAGCTTGGTTTTAGCGGGGGCTACCCAAGAGACCCAGTACTTC.

The chain uses TRBV15 and TRBJ2-1; 11 nucleotides line up with TRBD2. Germline assignment: CDR1 LNHNV and CDR2 YYDKDF (reference sequence). Trimming cost V 0 bases and J 0 bases; bases outside gene matches: 4. The CDR3 sequence is 18 residues long. The CDR3 sequence is CATSRDVTSGSSYNEQFF. In DNA form, the CDR3 reads TGTGCCACCAGCAGAGATGTTACTAGCGGGAGCTCCTACAATGAGCAGTTCTTC. The variable domain in full, completed from reference TRBV15 and TRBJ2-1, reads DAMVIQNPRYQVTQFGKPVTLSCSQTLNHNVMYWYQQKSSQAPKLLFHYYDKDFNNEADTPDNFQSRRPNTSFCFLDIRSPGLGDTAMYLCATSRDVTSGSSYNEQFFGPGTRLTVL.

This clone has a count of ten or more. J is TRBJ2-1 and V is TRBV14; 7 bases match TRBD1. Germline lookup yields CDR1 SGHDN and CDR2 FVKESK. This CDR3 has 13 amino acids. With 7 bases clipped from V and 3 bases from J, the junction kept 3 bases outside the gene matches. Here the CDR3 reads CASMGQYYNEQFF. The CDR3 region has the DNA TGTGCCAGCATGGGACAGTACTACAATGAGCAGTTCTTC.

The V call is TRBV15, the J call TRBJ1-1, with D possibly matching TRBD1 (5 bases). CDR3 length equals 14 residues. The V end lost 4 bases, the J end lost 9 bases, and 18 bases lay between the germline ends. Germline assignment: CDR1 LNHNV and CDR2 YYDKDF (reference sequence). In DNA, the CDR3 is TGTGCCACCAGCACCCGGGAGGGACCGTCTCAAGCTTTCTTT. Amino acid sequence: CATSTREGPSQAFF. The variable domain in full, with the rest retrieved from reference TRBV15 and TRBJ1-1, is DAMVIQNPRYQVTQFGKPVTLSCSQTLNHNVMYWYQQKSSQAPKLLFHYYDKDFNNEADTPDNFQSRRPNTSFCFLDIRSPGLGDTAMYLCATSTREGPSQAFFGQGTRLTVV.

The chain is built from TRBV25-1 and TRBJ1-5, with no clear D. CDR1 and CDR2 from the germline V gene are MGHDK and SYGVNS. The V end lost 6 bases, the J end lost 2 bases, and 11 bases lay between the germline ends. The CDR3 has 14 amino acids. Written as DNA, the CDR3 is TGTGCCAGCAGCCTATCTGGGGGCAATCAGCCCCAGCATTTT. Protein: CASSLSGGNQPQHF.

The chain is built from TRBV25-1 and TRBJ2-1; no firm D call. V was cut by 2 bases and J by 8 bases, with 13 bases left in between. This CDR3 is built from 14 residues. The germline V gene has CDR1 MGHDK and CDR2 SYGVNS. The CDR3 reads CASSEPQEIDEQFF. The DNA of the CDR3 is TGTGCCAGCAGTGAACCGCAGGAGATCGATGAGCAGTTCTTC. Filled out from reference TRBV25-1 and TRBJ2-1, the complete variable domain reads EADIYQTPRYLVIGTGKKITLECSQTMGHDKMYWYQQDPGMELHLIHYSYGVNSTEKGDLSSESTVSRIRTEHFPLTLESARPSHTSQYLCASSEPQEIDEQFFGPGTRLTVL.

This sequence joins TRBV30 and TRBJ2-5; perhaps TRBD1 as D (6 bases). The CDR3 has 14 residues. Trimming removed 3 bases at V and 2 bases at J, with 13 bases between. Per germline, CDR1 GTSNPN and CDR2 SVGIG (reference sequence). CDR3 sequence (DNA): TGTGCCTGGAGCATACAGGGAACTCAAGAGACCCAGTACTTC. It codes for CAWSIQGTQETQYF.

V is TRBV18 and J is TRBJ1-1; TRBD1 matches at 8 bases. The CDR3 spans 17 residues. J lost 0 bases, V lost 4 bases, and 10 bases had no gene match. Germline V gene lookup returns CDR1 KGHSH and CDR2 LQKENI. The CDR3 region has the DNA TGTGCCAGCTCACTCCTGCGGACAGGGAACTTGAACACTGAAGCTTTCTTT. Its translation: CASSLLRTGNLNTEAFF.

CDR3 sequence: CASSPRGRSSYEQYF. The CDR3 bases are TGTGCCAGCAGCCCAAGAGGCAGGAGCTCCTACGAGCAGTACTTC. The chain combines TRBV7-6 with TRBJ2-7; D ambiguous. CDR3 length equals 15 residues. CDR1 SGHVS and CDR2 FNYEAQ come from the germline V gene. V gave up 5 bases and J gave up 0 bases, with 14 bases separating them.

This clone has a handful of counts. This chain joins TRBV7-9 and TRBJ2-1, with TRBD2 identical over 9 bases. This CDR3 has 17 residues. Unmatched junction bases numbered 9, after V lost 4 bases and J lost 2 bases. Germline loops: CDR1 SEHNR, CDR2 FQNEAQ (reference sequence). For the CDR3, the DNA is TGTGCCAGCAGCTCTAAGAGAGTAGCGGGAGCCTACAATGAGCAGTTCTTC. Translation: CASSSKRVAGAYNEQFF.

The chain has TRBV2 and TRBJ2-1, with D unresolved. The CDR3 extends over 11 amino acids. Per germline, CDR1 SNHLY and CDR2 FYNNEI. V lost 3 bases, J lost 3 bases, and 0 bases lay in between. CDR3 sequence: CASSDYNEQFF. CDR3 nucleotides: TGTGCCAGCAGTGACTACAATGAGCAGTTCTTC.

The chain joins TRBV18 to TRBJ2-1; unclear D gene. CDR3 length: 15 residues. The ends were cut back, 1 base at V and 4 bases at J, with 11 bases in the middle. Germline V gene sequence: CDR1 KGHSH, CDR2 LQKENI. The CDR3 reads CASSPRGDLYNEQFF. In DNA, the CDR3 is TGTGCCAGCTCACCACGAGGTGACTTGTACAATGAGCAGTTCTTC.

The chain uses TRBV6-6 and TRBJ2-5; D is ambiguous. Germline V lookup: CDR1 MNHNY, CDR2 SVGAGI (reference sequence). Trimming removed 5 bases from V and 3 bases from J, with 4 bases in between. CDR3 length: 11 amino acids. The CDR3, as DNA: TGTGCCAGCAGTCCGAAAGAGACCCAGTACTTC. This sequence encodes CASSPKETQYF.

The chain carries TRBV5-1 and TRBJ2-3, with 7 bases that match TRBD1. Trimming cost V 1 base and J 4 bases; bases outside gene matches: 3. The germline V gene encodes CDR1 SGHRS and CDR2 YFSETQ. The CDR3 is 14 residues long. As DNA, the CDR3 is TGCGCCAGCAGCTTGAGCCAGGGGGCAGATACGCAGTATTTT. Translation gives CASSLSQGADTQYF.

With respect to this clone: At the DNA level, this CDR3 is encoded by other sequences in the same sample as well. This sequence joins TRBV5-1 and TRBJ2-7; D uncertain. CDR3 length: 12 residues. V lost 1 base and J lost 3, with 5 bases in between. The germline V gene has CDR1 SGHRS and CDR2 YFSETQ. CDR3 protein: CASSLPSYEQYF. As DNA, the CDR3 is TGCGCCAGCAGCTTGCCCAGCTACGAGCAGTACTTC. Variable domain in full (rest from reference TRBV5-1 and TRBJ2-7): KAGVTQTPRYLIKTRGQQVTLSCSPISGHRSVSWYQQTPGQGLQFLFEYFSETQRNKGNFPGRFSGRQFSNSRSEMNVSTLELGDSALYLCASSLPSYEQYFGPGTRLTVT.